This TCR beta chain was recorded in a study of immune characterization of retroperitoneal liposarcoma. This clonotype was detected ten times or more. A single record per CDR3 protein comes from TCRdb applying MiXCR to the PCR reads. The sample contains more than 900 distinct CDR3 sequences, about 19% of which appear only once. CDR3 length: 18 amino acids. Germline V gene data show CDR1 as SGHAT and CDR2 as FQDESV (reference sequence). V gene TRBV11-1 combines with J gene TRBJ2-5, with 10 nucleotides matching TRBD1. The end of the DNA aligns better with TRBJ2-7, so the J call may be wrong. The receptor was derived from a male donor with retroperitoneal liposarcoma. The sample consisted of tumor tissue. CDR3 amino acids: CASSLASLPGTGDYEQYF. The CDR3 bases are TGTGCCAGCAGCTTAGCGTCTTTACCCGGGACAGGGGATTACGAGCAGTACTTC.